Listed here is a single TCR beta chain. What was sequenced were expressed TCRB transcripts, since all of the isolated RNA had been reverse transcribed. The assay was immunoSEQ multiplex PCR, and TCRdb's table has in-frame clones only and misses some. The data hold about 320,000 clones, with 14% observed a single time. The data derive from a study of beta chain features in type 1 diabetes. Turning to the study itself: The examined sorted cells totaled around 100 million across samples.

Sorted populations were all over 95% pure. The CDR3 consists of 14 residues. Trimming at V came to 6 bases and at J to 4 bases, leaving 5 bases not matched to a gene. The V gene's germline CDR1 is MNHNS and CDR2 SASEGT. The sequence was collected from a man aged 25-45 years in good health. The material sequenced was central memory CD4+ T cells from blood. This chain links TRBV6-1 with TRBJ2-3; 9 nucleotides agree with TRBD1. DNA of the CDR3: TGTGCCAGCAGGGGACAGGGCTACGCAGATACGCAGTATTTT. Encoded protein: CASRGQGYADTQYF.